This T cell receptor (beta chain) comes out of a study of cytomegalovirus exposure and HLA in healthy donors. This clone was picked up a small number of times. The antigen is undetermined. 13 Jbeta primers and 60 Vbeta primers were used for the PCR. Per the study methods: The count from a later analysis was 79 million or so unique TCR beta chains, approximately 9.9 million of them shared. Produced via immunoSEQ multiplex PCR; TCRdb's table is partial and in-frame only. V, J and clone size are those of that table, while D and trimming were read from the DNA. The sample comprises 85,000 to 100,000 clones, roughly two thirds of which are singletons, and 2% to 2.5% rests with the top ten. Germline V gene lookup returns CDR1 ENHRY and CDR2 SYGVKD. The CDR3 runs 11 residues. V shed 5 bases and J shed 5 bases, with 6 bases lying between them. Findings and limits, study-wide: In vitro assays verified that a few CMV-associated chains recognized CMV antigens specifically. Sequences of the TCR beta chain were said to predict the HLA-A and HLA-B alleles of most subjects accurately. In a later analysis, across HLA loci, associated TCR counts were highest for DRB1, lowest for HLA-C.

V and J are TRBV10-3 and TRBJ2-5; D not certain. This clonotype was obtained from a human donor in good health. Sequencing was performed on PBMCs. The DNA for the CDR3 is TGTGCCATCAGTTATCAGGAGACCCAGTACTTC. Its protein is CAISYQETQYF.